These T cell receptor beta chains were read from a single sample in a study of cytomegalovirus exposure and HLA in healthy donors. Sequencing was performed with immunoSEQ multiplex PCR; in TCRdb, only in-frame clones are kept and a portion is missing. Of around 150,000 clones listed, about 75% were seen once; the top ten hold 1.1% to 1.5%. The sequenced material came from PBMCs. The receptors were sampled from a woman in her thirties or forties in good health and CMV-seronegative. CDR3s leave out the opening cysteine and the closing phenylalanine or tryptophan. A D gene is named only where the DNA matches it firmly.

v_call: TRBV19
d_call: TRBD1
j_call: TRBJ1-1
cdr3_aa: ASSIGQGGSEAF

v_call: TRBV2
d_call: .
j_call: TRBJ2-1
cdr3_aa: ASSEEGGPSNEQF

v_call: TRBV30
d_call: TRBD1
j_call: TRBJ1-2
cdr3_aa: AWSLAGGRGYT

v_call: TRBV6-5
d_call: TRBD1
j_call: TRBJ2-7
cdr3_aa: ASSRDRTYYEQY

v_call: TRBV14
d_call: TRBD1
j_call: TRBJ1-1
cdr3_aa: ASSQGTGGRGTEAF

v_call: TRBV18
d_call: .
j_call: TRBJ2-5
cdr3_aa: ASSSIQETQY

v_call: TRBV4-2
d_call: .
j_call: TRBJ1-2
cdr3_aa: ASSQEAGSFYGYT

v_call: TRBV7-9
d_call: .
j_call: TRBJ1-1
cdr3_aa: ASSLSAGNTEAF

v_call: TRBV2
d_call: .
j_call: TRBJ1-1
cdr3_aa: ASRLLVGGNTEAF

v_call: TRBV28
d_call: TRBD2
j_call: TRBJ2-5
cdr3_aa: ASSPGGRTSGETQY

v_call: TRBV2
d_call: TRBD1
j_call: TRBJ1-2
cdr3_aa: AGEDRGYGYT

v_call: TRBV28
d_call: TRBD1
j_call: TRBJ1-1
cdr3_aa: ASSLGTGVTEAF

v_call: TRBV4-2
d_call: TRBD1
j_call: TRBJ2-3
cdr3_aa: ASSQDRAGGKIDTQY

v_call: TRBV11-2
d_call: TRBD1
j_call: TRBJ1-5
cdr3_aa: ASSGGQTNQPQH

v_call: TRBV2
d_call: .
j_call: TRBJ1-3
cdr3_aa: ASSEAGTPHTIY

v_call: TRBV18
d_call: TRBD1
j_call: TRBJ2-7
cdr3_aa: ASCSAGGDYEQY

v_call: TRBV2
d_call: .
j_call: TRBJ1-5
cdr3_aa: ASSVNSNQPQH